The 3 T cell receptor beta chains reported below all come from one sample, sequenced in a study of blood T cell repertoires in COVID-19. Clones were sequenced by immunoSEQ multiplex PCR, and TCRdb holds only the in-frame ones, with some missing. Here the sample spans 180,000 or so clones, around 80% being singletons. What was sequenced was peripheral blood. Receptors were obtained from a human donor with acute or convalescent COVID-19. The donor label of this sample is uncertain.

The rearrangement uses TRBV27 and TRBJ2-1; 10 nucleotides align to TRBD1. V lost 4 bases and J lost 7; bases outside the gene matches: 7. The germline gives CDR1 MNHEY, CDR2 SMNVEV (reference sequence). This CDR3 has 15 residues. CDR3: CASSYPRDRGNEQFF. The CDR3 DNA reads TGTGCCAGCAGTTATCCACGGGACAGGGGTAATGAGCAGTTCTTC.

This chain links TRBV4-1 with TRBJ1-1, with D tentatively TRBD1 (5 bases). V was trimmed by 2 bases and J by 1 base, leaving 14 bases between them. Germline V gene sequence: CDR1 MGHRA, CDR2 YSYEKL. The CDR3 covers 16 residues. CDR3 loop: CASSQFLFDRNTEAFF. CDR3 sequence (DNA): TGCGCCAGCAGCCAATTTCTTTTCGACAGGAACACTGAAGCTTTCTTT.

On this clone itself: A junction end diverges from the germline sequence, so it may reflect a read error. This chain uses TRBV7-9 with TRBJ1-6; TRBD1 might be the D (6 bases). CDR3 length: 15 amino acids. The germline gives CDR1 SEHNR, CDR2 FQNEAQ (reference sequence). CDR3: CASSLDGRGTSLLHF. The CDR3, as DNA: TGTGCCAGCAGCTTAGACGGCAGGGGAACTTCACTCCTCCACTTT.